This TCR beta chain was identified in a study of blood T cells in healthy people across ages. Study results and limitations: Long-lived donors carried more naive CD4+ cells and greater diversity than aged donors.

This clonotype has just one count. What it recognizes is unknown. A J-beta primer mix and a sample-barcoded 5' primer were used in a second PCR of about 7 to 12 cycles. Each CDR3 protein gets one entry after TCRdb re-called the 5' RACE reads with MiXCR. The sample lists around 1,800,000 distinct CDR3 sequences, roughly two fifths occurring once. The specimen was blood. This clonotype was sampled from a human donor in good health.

The CDR3 reads CASSPAGQSYNEQFF. CDR3 bases: TGTGCCAGCTCCCCGGCGGGGCAATCCTACAATGAGCAGTTCTTC. The chain employs TRBV2 and TRBJ2-1, with D maybe TRBD2 (6 bases). The V gene lost 8 bases and the J gene lost 1 base, with 15 bases spanning the gap. Germline V gene data show CDR1 as SNHLY and CDR2 as FYNNEI. The CDR3 length is 15 residues.